This T cell receptor (beta chain) was recovered during a study of vaccination and CD4 T cells after COVID-19. The overall study: Each post-COVID sample was drawn after diagnosis, and the median interval was 101 days (range 35 to 161).

Oncomine TCR Beta short-read sequencing was applied to DNA from cultured CD4+ T cells. The authors extracted genomic DNA from cultured CD4+ T cells. TCRdb redid the calling of the PCR reads with MiXCR, one entry per CDR3 protein. This sample has approximately 6,900 distinct CDR3 sequences, with around 25% found just once. The CDR3 is 17 amino acids. Per the germline V gene, CDR1 is SEHNR and CDR2 is FQNEAQ (reference sequence). The V gene end was trimmed by 1 base and the J gene end by 3 bases; junction bases not matched to a gene: 4. Regarding this clonotype: What it binds is not known.

The treatment: roughly 10-day PBMC culture with coronavirus spike peptide pools or control peptides (ViraFEST assay). Those CD4+ T cells from the unexposed donor predate the COVID-19 pandemic (2011-2018). The chain carries TRBV7-9 and TRBJ2-2, with TRBD2 identical over 11 bases. This receptor was taken from a human donor in good health. Sequencing was performed on CD4+ T cells from blood, cultured in vitro. The CDR3 loop is CASSLVLAGGHTGELFF. CDR3 sequence (DNA): TGTGCCAGCAGCTTAGTCCTAGCGGGGGGCCACACCGGGGAGCTGTTTTTT.